This paragraph reports one TCR beta chain. This table comes from immunoSEQ multiplex PCR, and its TCRdb copy is limited to in-frame clones, with some not included. The sample lists around 210,000 clones; under 90% were seen once. The data are from a study of blood T cell repertoires in COVID-19. Study background: Sources were T cells, B-cell-depleted T cells, or PBMCs; the material itself was cDNA or gDNA.

The germline V gene has CDR1 SEHNR and CDR2 FQNEAQ (reference sequence). CDR3 size: 14 residues. The germline V and J ends were trimmed by 5 bases and 7 bases, with 17 bases remaining between them. A Seattle source enrolled patients during active infection and followed them longitudinally. The sequencing input was peripheral blood. The V and J genes are TRBV7-9 and TRBJ1-2; no definite D call. The sequence was obtained from a woman aged 80 or over with COVID-19, enrolled during active disease. The CDR3, as DNA: TGTGCCAGCAGCCACCCGGTGGAGGCAGGTGGCTACACCTTC. Protein sequence: CASSHPVEAGGYTF.